The 25 T cell receptor beta chains below all came from one sample that was sequenced in a study of blood T cells in healthy people across ages (dated by TCRdb to between 2014 and 2017). Receptor libraries were prepared by 5' RACE. The second PCR ran for about 6 to 12 cycles and used a J-beta primer mix along with a sample-barcoded 5' primer. TCRdb's own reprocessing of the public reads used fastp at Q25 and MiXCR and kept productive beta chains. Rows matching on CDR3 protein sequence are summarized as one entry with the most common DNA and genes. A total of 1.5 million to 2 million distinct CDR3 sequences appear in this sample, around 40% of them only once. The ten largest clonotypes hold roughly 23% of the sample. Material for sequencing was blood. These receptors all come from a human donor in good health.

V and J are TRBV29-1 and TRBJ1-5, with 8 bases fitting TRBD1. CDR1 is SQVTM, CDR2 ANQGSEA, per germline. The CDR3 contains 17 residues. This CDR3 reads CKRTGFVRISSNQPQHF. The CDR3 bases are TGCAAACGGACAGGGTTTGTCCGGATCTCTAGCAATCAGCCCCAGCATTTT.

The CDR3 DNA follows: TGTGCCAGCAGCCCCCCGACAGGGGCAAATTACGAGCAGTACTTC. Residues: CASSPPTGANYEQYF. The chain employs TRBV28 and TRBJ2-7; TRBD1 matches at 8 bases. Germline V gene lookup returns CDR1 MDHEN and CDR2 SYDVKM. V gave up 6 bases and J gave up 4 bases; unmatched junction bases: 11. The CDR3 has 15 amino acids. Looking up the rest from reference TRBV28 and TRBJ2-7 gives the full variable domain: DVKVTQSSRYLVKRTGEKVFLECVQDMDHENMFWYRQDPGLGLRLIYFSYDVKMKEKGDIPEGYSVSREKKERFSLILESASTNQTSMYLCASSPPTGANYEQYFGPGTRLTVT.

V usage is TRBV7-2 and J usage is TRBJ2-3, with D possibly matching TRBD2 (7 bases). V lost 5 bases and J lost 2, with 14 bases in between. The length of the CDR3 is 15 residues. CDR1 is SGHTA, CDR2 FQGNSA, per germline. Here the CDR3 reads CASSTAGDNTDTQYF. The CDR3 DNA is TGTGCCAGCAGCACGGCGGGGGACAACACAGATACGCAGTATTTT.

The chain carries TRBV24-1 and TRBJ2-1, with D perhaps being TRBD1 or TRBD2 (6 bases each). CDR1 is KGHDR, CDR2 SFDVKD, per germline. The V end was cut by 4 bases, the J end by 8 bases, with 17 bases between. This CDR3 is built from 15 residues. The CDR3 DNA reads as TGTGCCACCAGTGACGCACGGGGGCCGGGGGATGAGCAGTTCTTC. Translation: CATSDARGPGDEQFF.

This clonotype was observed a few times. In DNA form, the CDR3 reads TGCAGCGTGGCTGAGGGGTTAAATGAAAAACTGTTTTTT. It is translated as CSVAEGLNEKLFF. This chain uses TRBV29-1 with TRBJ1-4, with D maybe TRBD1 (5 bases). V was cut by 6 bases and J by 5 bases, with 13 bases left in between. The CDR3 covers 13 residues. Germline CDR1 reads SQVTM; CDR2 reads ANQGSEA.

The chain couples TRBV10-3 to TRBJ2-5; 13 bases are shared with TRBD2. The CDR3 sequence is 18 residues long. The germline V gene has CDR1 ENHRY and CDR2 SYGVKD. Germline trimming cut 5 bases from V and 6 bases from J; bases unmatched to any gene: 15. DNA of the CDR3: TGTGCCATCAGTAGTACTAGCGGGGGGGCCTCTGTTGAAAAGACCCAGTACTTC. It is translated as CAISSTSGGASVEKTQYF.

The chain recombines TRBV7-2 with TRBJ1-2; weak D call: TRBD1 (5 bases). Germline CDR1 is SGHTA and CDR2 is FQGNSA. This CDR3 has 15 amino acids. Trimming pared 3 bases from V and 2 bases from J, leaving 13 bases between. CDR3 nucleotides: TGTGCCAGCAGCTTTGCAGGGCGAATCAACTATGGCTACACCTTC. Its translation: CASSFAGRINYGYTF. The full variable domain, in which reference TRBV7-2 and TRBJ1-2 provide the parts outside the CDR3, is GAGVSQSPSNKVTEKGKDVELRCDPISGHTALYWYRQSLGQGLEFLIYFQGNSAPDKSGLPSDRFSAERTGGSVSTLTIQRTQQEDSAVYLCASSFAGRINYGYTFGSGTRLTVV.

This clonotype was counted a few times. The chain links TRBV20-1 to TRBJ1-1; no firm D call. V lost 0 bases and J lost 1, with 15 bases in between. CDR1 is DFQATT, CDR2 SNEGSKA, per germline (reference sequence). There are 16 residues in the CDR3. The CDR3 bases are TGCAGTGCTAGAGATTTGCAAGGACCGCCGAACACTGAAGCTTTCTTT. Protein sequence: CSARDLQGPPNTEAFF.

The chain combines TRBV5-1 with TRBJ1-1; D is uncertain. Germline V gene data show CDR1 as SGHRS and CDR2 as YFSETQ. This CDR3 has 15 amino acids. The ends were cut back, 4 bases at V and 2 bases at J, with 15 bases in the middle. The CDR3 sequence is CASSPEEVSNTEAFF. In DNA, the CDR3 is TGCGCCAGCAGCCCCGAGGAGGTTTCTAACACTGAAGCTTTCTTT.

The chain employs TRBV12-3 or TRBV12-4 and TRBJ1-1; no definite D call. The V gene lost 7 bases and the J gene lost 4 bases, with 10 bases spanning the gap. The CDR3 runs 12 residues. The CDR3 nucleotides read TGTGCCAGCATCCTCAGCGGCACTGAAGCTTTCTTT. This gives the protein CASILSGTEAFF.

Points on this clonotype: A read error is likely, as this CDR3 ends without the conserved phenylalanine or tryptophan. The chain combines TRBV6-1 with TRBJ2-3; 8 bases map to TRBD2. The CDR3 is made up of 14 amino acids. Germline V gene sequence: CDR1 MNHNS, CDR2 SASEGT. The V and J ends lost 3 bases and 8 bases, in that order; junction bases with no gene match: 7. The CDR3 loop reads CASSDGGGSFTQYL. The DNA for the CDR3 is TGTGCCAGCAGTGACGGGGGGGGGAGCTTTACGCAGTATTTG.

The chain has TRBV15 and TRBJ2-7, with no clear D. Trimming shortened V by 1 base and J by 0 bases, and 7 bases separated the two germline ends. The CDR3 spans 14 residues. From germline, CDR1 is LNHNV and CDR2 YYDKDF (reference sequence). The CDR3 region is CATSRGYGSYEQYF. CDR3 in DNA: TGTGCCACCAGCAGAGGGTACGGCTCCTACGAGCAGTACTTC.

The J gene is TRBJ2-1, the V gene TRBV4-1; 7 bases map to TRBD2. V dropped 1 base and J dropped 10; count of bases not matched to a gene: 13. The CDR3 is 16 residues long. Per the germline V gene, CDR1 is MGHRA and CDR2 is YSYEKL. The DNA of the CDR3 is TGCGCCAGCAGCCAAGTTCAAAGGCCCCCCGGGGGGGAGCAGTTCTTC. It encodes CASSQVQRPPGGEQFF.

This clonotype appeared a few times. The chain combines TRBV13 with TRBJ1-6; D remains unclear. V was clipped by 6 bases and J by 0 bases, with 12 bases between them. Germline V gives CDR1 PRHDT, CDR2 FYEKMQ (reference sequence). The CDR3 extends over 16 amino acids. The CDR3 region is CASRAARSSYNSPLHF. The CDR3 DNA follows: TGTGCCAGCAGAGCAGCAAGAAGCTCCTATAATTCACCCCTCCACTTT. The full variable domain, its missing parts supplied by reference TRBV13 and TRBJ1-6, is AAGVIQSPRHLIKEKRETATLKCYPIPRHDTVYWYQQGPGQDPQFLISFYEKMQSDKGSIPDRFSAQQFSDYHSELNMSSLELGDSALYFCASRAARSSYNSPLHFGNGTRLTVT.

This clonotype was counted only a few times. This chain joins TRBV4-2 and TRBJ2-2, with 9 bases that match TRBD2. The V gene end was trimmed by 0 bases and the J gene end by 7 bases; junction bases not matched to a gene: 9. This CDR3 has 17 residues. In germline, CDR1 is LGHNA, CDR2 YNFKEQ. CDR3 in DNA: TGTGCCAGCAGCCAAGACCGCGCGGGGGGGCGAGACGGGGAGCTGTTTTTT. This encodes CASSQDRAGGRDGELFF.

CDR3 DNA: TGTGCCAGCAGCCTGAACCCGGGACGGGCGAGCTCTGGGGCCAACGTCCTGACTTTC. Its protein product is CASSLNPGRASSGANVLTF. The chain combines TRBV5-5 with TRBJ2-6; either TRBD1 or TRBD2 may fit D (5 bases each). Germline V gene lookup returns CDR1 SGHKS and CDR2 YYEKEE (reference sequence). Trimming pared 4 bases from V and 0 bases from J, leaving 20 bases between. The CDR3 is 19 residues long.

This clonotype was observed a handful of times. The chain couples TRBV12-3 or TRBV12-4 to TRBJ1-6; the D is unclear. This CDR3 region has 15 residues. Trimming cost V 3 bases and J 5 bases, with 11 bases left between them. CDR3 nucleotides: TGTGCCAGCAGTTTTTCCCTGGAGAATAATTCACCCCTCCACTTT. As protein: CASSFSLENNSPLHF.

CDR3 amino acids: CASSVDRENDSRDQPQHF. The CDR3 DNA reads TGTGCCAGCAGCGTAGACAGGGAAAATGATTCGAGGGATCAGCCCCAGCATTTT. The genes are TRBV9 and TRBJ1-5, with D maybe TRBD1 (6 bases). CDR3 size: 18 residues. Germline V gene data show CDR1 as SGDLS and CDR2 as YYNGEE. Trimming cost V 0 bases and J 5 bases, with 21 bases left between them.

The count of this clonotype is one. CDR3 in amino acids: CAISESGWDTVTEAFF. In DNA, the CDR3 is TGTGCCATCAGTGAGTCTGGATGGGATACTGTCACTGAAGCTTTCTTT. The rearrangement uses TRBV10-3 and TRBJ1-1; no clear D. Germline CDR1 reads ENHRY; CDR2 reads SYGVKD. CDR3 size: 16 residues. With 0 bases removed from V and 4 bases from J, the gap between germline ends came to 15 bases.

This clonotype has a count of ten or more. The V call is TRBV20-1, the J call TRBJ2-7; no definite D call. Germline CDR1 DFQATT, CDR2 SNEGSKA (reference sequence). The CDR3 extends over 15 amino acids. V was cut by 6 bases and J by 1 base, with 19 bases left in between. Written as DNA, the CDR3 is TGCAGTGCCCCGGCGACGTCGCCGCCTTCCTACGAGCAGTACTTC. This codes for CSAPATSPPSYEQYF.

The J gene is TRBJ2-7, the V gene TRBV9; 10 nucleotides line up with TRBD2. The CDR3 spans 14 residues. The V and J ends lost 4 bases and 5 bases, in that order; junction bases with no gene match: 6. CDR1 is SGDLS and CDR2 is YYNGEE in the germline V gene. Written as DNA, the CDR3 is TGTGCCAGCAGCCCGGGACTAGCGTTACACGAGCAGTACTTC. This gives the protein CASSPGLALHEQYF.

The chain joins TRBV20-1 to TRBJ1-2; TRBD1 matches 8 bases. The CDR3 is 14 residues long. Trimming removed 0 bases from V and 7 bases from J; junction bases left unmatched: 7. From germline, CDR1 is DFQATT and CDR2 SNEGSKA (reference sequence). CDR3 protein: CSARDLGQGAGYTF. CDR3 nucleotides: TGCAGTGCTAGAGATCTCGGCCAGGGGGCTGGCTACACCTTC.

This CDR3 reads CSARKLARGDEQYF. The CDR3 coding sequence is TGCAGTGCTAGAAAGCTAGCGAGGGGGGACGAGCAGTACTTC. The rearrangement links TRBV20-1 to TRBJ2-7; either TRBD1 or TRBD2 may supply D (6 bases each). Germline assignment: CDR1 DFQATT and CDR2 SNEGSKA (reference sequence). This CDR3 region has 14 residues. Trimming removed 2 bases from V and 5 bases from J, with 16 bases in between.

This clonotype was counted only a few times. V is TRBV20-1 and J is TRBJ1-5, with D possibly matching TRBD1 (5 bases). Trimming shortened V by 1 base and J by 0 bases, and 10 bases separated the two germline ends. This CDR3 is built from 15 residues. Per the germline V gene, CDR1 is DFQATT and CDR2 is SNEGSKA (reference sequence). DNA of the CDR3: TGCAGTGCTAGAGGGGGGGGGAATAGCAATCAGCCCCAGCATTTT. Residues: CSARGGGNSNQPQHF.

This rearrangement joins TRBV27 to TRBJ1-5; TRBD1 might be the D (6 bases). This CDR3 is built from 17 residues. V lost 3 bases and J 0 bases, leaving 15 bases between the germline ends. The germline CDR1 and CDR2 sequences are MNHEY and SMNVEV (reference sequence). The CDR3 loop reads CASSFGGGRYSNQPQHF. The CDR3 DNA follows: TGTGCCAGCAGTTTTGGGGGCGGAAGATATAGCAATCAGCCCCAGCATTTT.